This T cell receptor beta chain was found in a study of tumor-infiltrating lymphocytes in primary liver carcinoma (dated by TCRdb to 2016 to 2017). About the full investigation: The five patients, three men and two women aged 30 to 69 years, had hepatocellular carcinoma (four) or combined HCC and intrahepatic cholangiocarcinoma (one). TCRbeta repertoire sequencing covered some 35 specimens from 5 patients: about 25 tumor regions, 5 adjacent noncancerous liver tissues and 5 peripheral blood samples. The five patients had tumors staged T1-T3 N0M0, with maximum diameters ranging from about 4 to 10 cm. High reproducibility was observed for the technical replicate repertoires, with mean shared-clone rates approximately 0.9 and correlation coefficients above 0.95. Agilent mRNA microarray profiling was performed on the approximately 25 tumor region samples to relate TCRbeta repertoire diversity to the local molecular phenotype. For each liver tumor, the study sampled five regions along with adjacent normal tissue and blood, and applied TCRbeta repertoire sequencing, expression microarrays and whole-exome sequencing. Roughly 3.5 to 7.5 million productive TCRbeta reads were obtained per sample, and no significant difference in read depth was found between tissue types.

The CDR3 measures 16 amino acids from cysteine to phenylalanine. The sequence is cut down to CDR3 DNA, 48 bases in frame from base 1. CDR1 and CDR2, per the germline V gene, are LGHNT and FRNRAP. The investigation overall reported the following: Repertoire overlap was higher between tumor regions (mean around 36%) than tumor-adjacent (approximately 17%) or tumor-blood (approximately 15%) pairs, consistent with antigen-driven expansion. The top 250 clones made up a significantly larger repertoire fraction in tumors than in blood (p = 0.039). Only 4 or 5 patients were included in the study, and the authors note that the findings should be validated in a larger study. Only the TCR beta chain was sequenced, which likely underestimates true repertoire diversity because unpaired alpha chains were not captured. Bulk unsorted samples precluded comparing CD4+ and CD8+ T cell repertoires. Only roughly 7-24% of top clones appeared in all five regions of a tumor, which suggests that tumor-infiltrating T cells are spatially heterogeneous.

Without any cell sorting, total RNA and DNA were extracted together from roughly 20-30 mg of bulk tissue using the AllPrep DNA/RNA mini kit. Surgical resection was performed in China between late 2015 and early 2016 on about 5 patients with histopathologically diagnosed primary liver carcinoma. Chronic HBV infection was present in the patients, and the patients were treatment-naive at sampling. Each tumor was sampled at five spatially separated regions: the tumor centre plus the superior, inferior, left-lateral and right-lateral poles. Histological examination found more than 90% viable tumor cells in every tumor sample. Pieces of fresh tumor and adjacent tissue were cut in half, with one half kept in RNAlater at -80 degrees C and the other half sent for histology. A note on this clonotype: The specificity of this receptor is unknown. A read error may account for a junction end that differs from germline.

Starting from approximately 0.5 ug total RNA, TCRbeta-specific cDNA was produced by reverse transcription with a constant-region primer and ProtoScript II reverse transcriptase. Construction of the TCRbeta libraries relied on three nested rounds of multiplex PCR, following a slightly modified ARM-PCR procedure. The first two PCR rounds used multiplex TRBV1-TRBV30 forward primers with a Cbeta reverse primer, each for 10 cycles. A final 25-cycle PCR with Deep VentR polymerase added sample barcodes and Illumina adapters. Before sequencing, amplicons of 200-500 bp were purified from gel using a QIAquick gel extraction kit. TCRbeta amplicons were sequenced on an Illumina HiSeq 2500 with 250-bp paired-end reads. The source study handled its data this way. Quality trimming of reads was performed with Trimmomatic v0.33, and paired reads were merged with FLASH v1.2.11 so that full CDR3 sequences could be recovered. MiGEC v1.2.1b assigned V, D and J germline segments to the rearranged TCRbeta sequences. VDJtools v1.0.0 computed clonotype statistics and Shannon-Wiener diversity indices. To cut down on sampling bias, every analysis after diversity analysis relied on just the 250 most abundant clonotypes from each sample. TCRdb reprocessing: public reads trimmed at Q25 with fastp, clones called with MiXCR, in-frame beta chains kept. Every distinct CDR3 protein forms one entry, paired with its most common genes and DNA. Here the V and J calls rest on TCRdb's processing, not on the authors' analysis. The sample includes about 78,000 distinct CDR3 sequences, with about 70% observed a single time. Approximately 14% of the sample is held by the ten biggest clonotypes.

Here the chain combines TRBV12-5 and TRBJ2-1, and 12 junction bases match TRBD1. Sequences were obtained from liver tumor tissue from sampling region 4. Per the publication, the cell subset or site label means: tumor region T4, right-lateral pole. The sequence derives from a woman aged 55-70 years with primary liver carcinoma and hepatitis B virus infection. The CDR3 loop reads CDSRQGQGAPGNEQFF. The nucleotide sequence reads TGTGATAGTAGGCAGGGACAGGGGGCCCCCGGTAATGAGCAGTTCTTC.